The next 24 T cell receptor beta chains were all read from a single sample in a study of blood T cells in healthy people across ages. Sample-barcoded 5' priming and a J-beta primer mix drove a second PCR of 7 to 11 cycles. Each CDR3 protein gets one entry after TCRdb re-called the 5' RACE reads with MiXCR. The table lists roughly 1,300,000 distinct CDR3 sequences, approximately 59% of them singletons. The specimen was blood. The source is a man between 18 and 35 years old in good health.

For this clonotype: A read error may account for a junction end that differs from germline. This rearrangement joins TRBV7-7 to TRBJ2-7; TRBD1 might be the D (6 bases). The J call may be wrong; the DNA end is better matched by TRBJ2-5. The CDR3 runs 17 residues. Germline assignment: CDR1 SSHAT and CDR2 FNYEAQ (reference sequence). The CDR3 here is CASSLGKQGQLKETQYF. In DNA, the CDR3 is TGTGCTAGCAGCTTAGGGAAACAGGGACAACTCAAAGAGACCCAGTACTTC.

This clonotype turned up a few times. The chain links TRBV12-3 or TRBV12-4 to TRBJ1-5; 10 nucleotides line up with TRBD1. The CDR3 runs 15 residues. J gave up 6 bases and V 5 bases, and 7 bases lay outside the gene matches. The DNA for the CDR3 is TGTGCCAGCAGTACAACGGGACAGGGGTTTCAGCCCCAGCATTTT. Its translation is CASSTTGQGFQPQHF.

With regard to this clonotype: At one end, the junction sequence differs from germline, possibly due to a read error. This chain links TRBV7-7 with TRBJ2-7; the match to TRBD2 covers 9 bases. The J call is uncertain, as TRBJ2-5 better fits the DNA end. Germline loops: CDR1 SSHAT, CDR2 FNYEAQ (reference sequence). There are 18 residues in the CDR3. CDR3 sequence reads: CASSLAPPAGGARETQYF. CDR3 nucleotides: TGTGCTAGCAGCTTAGCCCCCCCAGCGGGGGGCGCGAGGGAGACCCAGTACTTC.

V gene TRBV18 combines with J gene TRBJ2-3; D gene unclear. The V end was cut by 3 bases, the J end by 2 bases, with 6 bases between. The germline gives CDR1 KGHSH, CDR2 LQKENI. The CDR3 spans 13 residues. The CDR3 protein is CASSPVITDTQYF. In nucleotides, the CDR3 is TGTGCCAGCTCACCGGTTATCACAGATACGCAGTATTTT.

This chain joins TRBV27 and TRBJ2-5, with D perhaps matching TRBD2 (5 bases). Per germline, CDR1 MNHEY and CDR2 SMNVEV (reference sequence). V was trimmed by 2 bases and J by 0 bases, leaving 13 bases between them. CDR3 size: 16 residues. CDR3 amino acids: CASSLKSGWYQETQYF. The CDR3 DNA is TGTGCCAGCAGTTTAAAGAGCGGTTGGTACCAAGAGACCCAGTACTTC.

V is TRBV6-1 and J is TRBJ2-7, with 9 bases matching TRBD2. The CDR3 runs to 13 residues. Losses at the gene ends were 8 bases for V and 3 bases for J; bases not matched to a gene: 5. CDR1 and CDR2 from the germline V gene are MNHNS and SASEGT. CDR3 bases: TGTGCCAGCGAAGCTAGCGGGAACTACGAGCAGTACTTC. It specifies CASEASGNYEQYF.

This clonotype was seen once. The rearrangement links TRBV20-1 to TRBJ1-6; D might be TRBD1 (5 bases). The V end was cut by 6 bases, the J end by 2 bases, with 14 bases between. The length of the CDR3 is 15 residues. CDR1 DFQATT and CDR2 SNEGSKA come from the germline V gene (reference sequence). CDR3 residues: CSADEGPAYNSPLHF. CDR3 nucleotide sequence: TGCAGTGCCGATGAGGGACCGGCCTATAATTCACCCCTCCACTTT.

The rearrangement joins TRBV11-2 to TRBJ2-2; TRBD2 is a possible D gene (5 bases). V was pared by 2 bases and J by 6 bases, with 16 bases between. Germline V lookup: CDR1 SGHAT, CDR2 FQNNGV. CDR3 size: 16 residues. Here the CDR3 reads CASSLSGFSRAGELFF. The CDR3 DNA reads TGTGCCAGCAGCTTAAGCGGCTTTAGTAGGGCCGGGGAGCTGTTTTTT.

J is TRBJ2-5 and V is TRBV20-1, with 7 positions matching TRBD1. From germline, CDR1 is DFQATT and CDR2 SNEGSKA (reference sequence). Germline trimming cut 4 bases from V and 5 bases from J; bases unmatched to any gene: 7. The CDR3 is made up of 13 amino acids. CDR3 loop: CSATTGLSETQYF. DNA of the CDR3: TGCAGTGCTACGACAGGGCTGTCGGAGACCCAGTACTTC.

This chain joins TRBV15 and TRBJ2-5; TRBD1 agrees at 7 bases. Trimming at V came to 0 bases and at J to 5 bases, leaving 6 bases not matched to a gene. The CDR3 totals 15 residues. Germline V CDR1 and CDR2: LNHNV, YYDKDF (reference sequence). Here the CDR3 DNA reads TGTGCCACCAGCAGAGATCGGGACAGCGGTGAGACCCAGTACTTC. This sequence encodes CATSRDRDSGETQYF.

V gene TRBV24-1 combines with J gene TRBJ2-1, with D perhaps matching TRBD1 (5 bases). The DNA end favors TRBJ2-7, so the J call may be wrong. CDR3 length equals 14 residues. Germline CDR1 KGHDR, CDR2 SFDVKD. CDR3 nucleotide sequence: TGTGCCACCAGCTCAGACAGCCCCTACAATGAGCAGTACTTC. Translated, it gives CATSSDSPYNEQYF.

Details on this clonotype: Sequence at one end of the junction differs from germline and may be a read error. This chain links TRBV27 with TRBJ2-1; perhaps TRBD2 as D (5 bases). Looked up from germline, CDR1 is MNHEY and CDR2 is SMNVEV (reference sequence). The CDR3 length is 13 residues. This CDR3 is CVSSIGGRSEQFF. In DNA form, the CDR3 reads TGTGTCAGCAGCATCGGAGGACGGTCTGAGCAGTTCTTC.

V and J are TRBV15 and TRBJ2-6; D ambiguous. Trimming took off 4 bases at V and 2 bases at J, with 9 bases between the two ends. Germline V gives CDR1 LNHNV, CDR2 YYDKDF (reference sequence). This CDR3 region has 15 residues. The CDR3: CATSTSQTGANVLTF. The CDR3 bases are TGTGCCACCAGCACCAGTCAGACTGGGGCCAACGTCCTGACTTTC.

V gene TRBV12-3 or TRBV12-4 combines with J gene TRBJ2-1; D unclear. Trimming pared 6 bases from V and 8 bases from J, leaving 17 bases between. The length of the CDR3 is 14 residues. The CDR3 DNA reads as TGTGCCAGCAGCCCTCAGAAGGCCGCGGATGAGCAGTTCTTC. It codes for CASSPQKAADEQFF.

This clonotype was observed a single time. V gene TRBV2 combines with J gene TRBJ2-1; 10 bases map to TRBD2. With 6 bases clipped from V and 4 bases from J, the junction kept 3 bases outside the gene matches. Germline V gene data show CDR1 as SNHLY and CDR2 as FYNNEI. This CDR3 comprises 14 residues. CDR3 sequence (DNA): TGTGCCAGCAGGGGACTAGCGTATTACAATGAGCAGTTCTTC. Amino acid sequence: CASRGLAYYNEQFF.

V gene TRBV12-3 or TRBV12-4 combines with J gene TRBJ1-5; D gene uncertain. Deletions cut 5 bases from V and 7 bases from J, with 12 bases between. There are 13 residues in the CDR3. The CDR3 coding sequence is TGTGCCAGCAGTGACCGAGAATGGCAGCCCCAGCATTTT. It codes for CASSDREWQPQHF.

A few counts support this clonotype. The V and J genes are TRBV6-5 and TRBJ2-7; D is possibly TRBD1 (7 bases). The CDR3 has 14 residues. Trimming removed 6 bases at V and 3 bases at J, with 15 bases between. CDR1 MNHEY and CDR2 SVGAGI come from the germline V gene. The CDR3 DNA reads TGTGCCAGCAGCGGGGGACAGTTGAGCTACGAGCAGTACTTC. Translating it yields CASSGGQLSYEQYF.

The gene calls are TRBV29-1 and TRBJ2-2; no clear D. This CDR3 has 11 residues. The germline V gene encodes CDR1 SQVTM and CDR2 ANQGSEA. V dropped 5 bases and J dropped 6 bases, with 7 bases sitting between them. CDR3: CSVTSSGELFF. CDR3 coding DNA: TGCAGCGTTACTTCATCCGGGGAGCTGTTTTTT.

V usage is TRBV5-1 and J usage is TRBJ2-1; 7 nucleotides line up with TRBD2. With 0 bases clipped from V and 8 bases from J, the junction kept 5 bases outside the gene matches. Germline loops: CDR1 SGHRS, CDR2 YFSETQ. The CDR3 is made up of 14 amino acids. CDR3 bases: TGCGCCAGCAGCTTGGCGTCTCGGGGGGATGAGCAGTTCTTC. Translated: CASSLASRGDEQFF.

This chain links TRBV10-3 with TRBJ2-5; 9 nucleotides agree with TRBD2. The CDR3 loop spans 16 amino acids. Germline loops: CDR1 ENHRY, CDR2 SYGVKD. V trimming: 6 bases; J trimming: 2 bases; junction bases outside the gene matches: 10. This CDR3 reads CAISDPGTSRQETQYF. The DNA for the CDR3 is TGTGCCATCAGCGACCCCGGGACTAGCAGACAAGAGACCCAGTACTTC.

This clonotype was seen only a few times. The chain carries TRBV27 and TRBJ2-6; D ambiguous. V was shortened by 2 bases and J by 2 bases, with 16 bases between the two germline ends. CDR1 and CDR2 (germline): MNHEY, SMNVEV (reference sequence). This CDR3 spans 18 amino acids. The CDR3 is CASSLRLGVRAGANVLTF. The CDR3 DNA sequence: TGTGCCAGCAGTTTACGTTTAGGAGTCCGGGCTGGGGCCAACGTCCTGACTTTC.

This clonotype was found once. This chain links TRBV20-1 with TRBJ1-2; 12 nucleotides align to TRBD1. Trimming took 4 bases from V and 5 from J; bases not matched to a gene: 11. The CDR3 has 16 residues. Per the germline V gene, CDR1 is DFQATT and CDR2 is SNEGSKA (reference sequence). The CDR3 is CSAKSLGQGARYGYTF. As DNA, the CDR3 is TGCAGTGCTAAGTCGTTGGGACAGGGGGCTAGGTATGGCTACACCTTC.

This clonotype appeared a few times. The chain employs TRBV10-3 and TRBJ2-1; 9 bases agree with TRBD2. The CDR3 is made up of 14 amino acids. Trimming at V came to 2 bases and at J to 6 bases, leaving 2 bases not matched to a gene. Germline CDR1 ENHRY, CDR2 SYGVKD. CDR3 nucleotide sequence: TGTGCCATCAGTGAGCTAGCGGGATTCAATGAGCAGTTCTTC. It yields the protein CAISELAGFNEQFF.

This clonotype was seen a few times. This rearrangement joins TRBV10-3 to TRBJ2-3; 9 nucleotides align to TRBD2. CDR1 and CDR2 (germline): ENHRY, SYGVKD. The V gene end was trimmed by 10 bases and the J gene end by 3 bases; junction bases not matched to a gene: 17. This CDR3 comprises 17 residues. DNA for the CDR3: TGTGCCACGGCGTGGATGGCGGGAGGGCCGAGTACAGATACGCAGTATTTT. This gives the protein CATAWMAGGPSTDTQYF.